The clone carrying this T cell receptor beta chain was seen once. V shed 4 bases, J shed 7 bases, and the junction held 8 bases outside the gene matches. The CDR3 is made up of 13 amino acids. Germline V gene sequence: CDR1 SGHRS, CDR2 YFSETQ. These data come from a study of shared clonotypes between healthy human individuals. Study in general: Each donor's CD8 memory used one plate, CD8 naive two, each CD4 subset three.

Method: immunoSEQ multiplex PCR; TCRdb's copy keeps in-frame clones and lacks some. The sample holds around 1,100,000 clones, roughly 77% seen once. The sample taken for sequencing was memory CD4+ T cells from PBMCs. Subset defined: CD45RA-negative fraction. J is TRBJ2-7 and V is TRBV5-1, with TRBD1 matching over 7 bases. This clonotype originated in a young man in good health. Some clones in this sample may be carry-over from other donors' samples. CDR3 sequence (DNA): TGCGCCAGCAGCCCTAAGGGGGCCGGAGAGCAGTACTTC. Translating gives CASSPKGAGEQYF.